This T cell receptor beta chain originates from a study of blood T cell repertoires in COVID-19 (dated by TCRdb to the early 2020s). Background on the whole study: The collaborator samples originated in the United States, Italy and Spain and spanned the acute and convalescent phases of COVID-19. The dataset comprised deeply sampled blood TCRbeta repertoires from subjects exposed to, actively infected with, or recovered from COVID-19. Where available, HLA class I and class II types were obtained from metadata supplied by the sample provider rather than from assay-based typing. The material from the prospective study consisted of cDNA or gDNA derived from T cells, B-cell-depleted T cells, or PBMCs. A freely available public database, intended as a resource for researchers studying the immune response to SARS-CoV-2, is where the repertoires were released. Sample metadata almost always included a de-identified subject ID, COVID-19 status, age in years and sex. The samples were drawn from two sources: the first 160 participants of the ongoing ImmuneRACE study, and 1,000 to 1,500 subjects contributed by 6 global collaborators. Results the study describes overall, beyond this receptor: The quantity of clinical and demographic metadata differed by source and by participant and was supplied without curation.

A distance of 11 bases separates the germline ends of V and J, which lose 0 bases and 2 bases respectively. CDR1 and CDR2, per the germline V gene, are SGHRS and YFSETQ. Counted from cysteine to phenylalanine, this CDR3 has 15 amino acids. Only the CDR3 DNA stays, 45 bases, in frame from base 1. The immunoSEQ Assay, a bias-controlled multiplex PCR, was used to amplify TCRbeta CDR3 regions from genomic DNA. As for the original processing: The number of nucleated cells in each sample was estimated by amplification of reference gene primers within the assay. To quantify the absolute abundance of each unique TCRbeta CDR3 rearrangement, sequence reads were collapsed and filtered. Productive Simpson clonality was computed per sample as the square root of Simpson's diversity index over productive rearrangements. TCRdb stores this immuneACCESS table with in-frame sequences only. Part of the clones is absent; in the studies checked, under half of the shortfall reflects unresolved V genes, and no reason is known for the rest. The DNA was the basis for D and trimming; V, J and clone size are from that table. The sample table contains approximately 280,000 clones; only one count was recorded for approximately 88% of them. The ten biggest clones cover roughly 1.5% of the sample.

To note about this clone: No antigen is known for it. No base quality information exists; no much larger clone differs at one position.

In Seattle, one collaborating source enrolled patients while the infection was active and tracked those patients longitudinally over the course of disease. The collaborating institutions used their own protocols to collect whole blood in K2EDTA tubes. For TCRbeta analysis, collaborators shipped samples as frozen whole blood, isolated PBMCs, or DNA extracted from either of those sample types. This clonotype originated in a human donor with COVID-19, enrolled during active disease. The donor label of this sample is uncertain. Rearrangement joined TRBV5-1 to TRBJ1-1, with the D gene too uncertain to name. Specimen: peripheral blood. The DNA sequence is TGCGCCAGCAGCTTGGACGGGGTGTCTAACACTGAAGCTTTCTTT. Its translation reads: CASSLDGVSNTEAFF.